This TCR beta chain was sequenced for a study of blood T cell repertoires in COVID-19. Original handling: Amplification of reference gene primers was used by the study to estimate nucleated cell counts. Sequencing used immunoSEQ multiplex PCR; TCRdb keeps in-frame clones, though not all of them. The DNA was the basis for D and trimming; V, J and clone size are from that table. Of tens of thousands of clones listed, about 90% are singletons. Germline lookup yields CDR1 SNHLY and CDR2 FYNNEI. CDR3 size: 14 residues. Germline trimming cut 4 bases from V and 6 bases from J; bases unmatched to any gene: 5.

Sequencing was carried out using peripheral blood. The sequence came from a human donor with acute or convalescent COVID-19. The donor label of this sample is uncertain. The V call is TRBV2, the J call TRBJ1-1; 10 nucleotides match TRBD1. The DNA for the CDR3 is TGTGCCAGCAGTGGGCGACAGGGGGCCTCTGAAGCTTTCTTT. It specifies CASSGRQGASEAFF.